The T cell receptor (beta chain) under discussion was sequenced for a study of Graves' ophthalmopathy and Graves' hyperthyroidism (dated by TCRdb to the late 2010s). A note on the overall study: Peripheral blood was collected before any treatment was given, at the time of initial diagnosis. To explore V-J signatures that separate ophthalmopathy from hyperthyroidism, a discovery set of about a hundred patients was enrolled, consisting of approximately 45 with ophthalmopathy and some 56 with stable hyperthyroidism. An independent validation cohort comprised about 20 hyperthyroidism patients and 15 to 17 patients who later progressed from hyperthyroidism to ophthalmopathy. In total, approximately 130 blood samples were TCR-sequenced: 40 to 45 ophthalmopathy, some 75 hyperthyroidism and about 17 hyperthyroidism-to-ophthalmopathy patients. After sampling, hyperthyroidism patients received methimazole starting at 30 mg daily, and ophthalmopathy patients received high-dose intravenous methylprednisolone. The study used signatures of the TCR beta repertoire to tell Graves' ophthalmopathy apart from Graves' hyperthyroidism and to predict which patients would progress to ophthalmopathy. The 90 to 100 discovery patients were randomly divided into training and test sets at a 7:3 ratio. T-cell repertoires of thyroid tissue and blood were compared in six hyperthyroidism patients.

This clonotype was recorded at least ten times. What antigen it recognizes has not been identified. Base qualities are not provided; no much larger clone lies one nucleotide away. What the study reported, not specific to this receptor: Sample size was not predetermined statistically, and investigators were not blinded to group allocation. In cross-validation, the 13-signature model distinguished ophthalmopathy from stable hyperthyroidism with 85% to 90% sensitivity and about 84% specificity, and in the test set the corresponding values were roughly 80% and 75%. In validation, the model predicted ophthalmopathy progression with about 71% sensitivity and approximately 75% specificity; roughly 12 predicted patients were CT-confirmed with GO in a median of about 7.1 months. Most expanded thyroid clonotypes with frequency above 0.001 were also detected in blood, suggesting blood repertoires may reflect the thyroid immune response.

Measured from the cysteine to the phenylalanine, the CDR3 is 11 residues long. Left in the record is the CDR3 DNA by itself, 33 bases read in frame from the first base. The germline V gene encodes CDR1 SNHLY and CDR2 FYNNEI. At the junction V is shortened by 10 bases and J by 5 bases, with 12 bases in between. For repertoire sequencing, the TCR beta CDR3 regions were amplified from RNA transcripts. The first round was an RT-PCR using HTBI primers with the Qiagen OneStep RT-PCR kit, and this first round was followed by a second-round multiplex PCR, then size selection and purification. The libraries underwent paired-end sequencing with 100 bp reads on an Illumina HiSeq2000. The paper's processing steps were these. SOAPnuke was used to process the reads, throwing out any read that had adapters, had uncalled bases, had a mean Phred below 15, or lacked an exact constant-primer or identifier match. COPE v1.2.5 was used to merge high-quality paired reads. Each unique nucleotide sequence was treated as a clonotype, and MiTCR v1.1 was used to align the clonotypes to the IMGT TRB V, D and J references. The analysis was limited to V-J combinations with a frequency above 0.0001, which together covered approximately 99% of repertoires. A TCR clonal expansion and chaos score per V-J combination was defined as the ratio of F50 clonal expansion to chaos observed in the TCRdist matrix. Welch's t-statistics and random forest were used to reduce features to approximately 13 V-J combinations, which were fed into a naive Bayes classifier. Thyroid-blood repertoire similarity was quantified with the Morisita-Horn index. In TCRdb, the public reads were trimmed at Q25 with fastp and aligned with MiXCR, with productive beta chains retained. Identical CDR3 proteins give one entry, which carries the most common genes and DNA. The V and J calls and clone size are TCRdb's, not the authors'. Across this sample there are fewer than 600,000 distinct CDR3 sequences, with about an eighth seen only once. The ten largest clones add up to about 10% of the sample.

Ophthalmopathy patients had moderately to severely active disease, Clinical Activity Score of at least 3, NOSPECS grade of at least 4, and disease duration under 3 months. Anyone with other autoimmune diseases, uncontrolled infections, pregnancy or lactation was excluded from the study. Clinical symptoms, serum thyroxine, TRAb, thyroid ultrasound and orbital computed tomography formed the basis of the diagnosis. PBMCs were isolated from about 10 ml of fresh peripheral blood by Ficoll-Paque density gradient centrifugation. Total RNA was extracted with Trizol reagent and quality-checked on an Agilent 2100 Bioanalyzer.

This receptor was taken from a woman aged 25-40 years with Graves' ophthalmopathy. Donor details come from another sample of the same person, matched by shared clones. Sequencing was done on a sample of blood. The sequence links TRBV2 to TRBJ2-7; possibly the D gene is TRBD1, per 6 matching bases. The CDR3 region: CAITGNDEQYF. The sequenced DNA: TGTGCCATTACAGGGAATGACGAGCAGTACTTC.